A single sample is the source of the 15 T cell receptor beta chains below, sequenced in a study of blood T cell repertoires in COVID-19. Profiled with immunoSEQ multiplex PCR; TCRdb holds only in-frame clones, not every one. The sample gives 90,000 or so clones, about 85% of which show up once; around 27% is in the top ten. Sample: peripheral blood. Receptors originate from a man aged 80 or over with active or convalescent COVID-19.

The chain uses TRBV7-2 and TRBJ1-1; TRBD1 matches at 8 bases. Germline V gives CDR1 SGHTA, CDR2 FQGNSA. J gave up 2 bases and V 5 bases, and 4 bases lay outside the gene matches. The length of the CDR3 is 14 residues. The CDR3 DNA is TGTGCCAGCAGCCCGGACAGGGTAAACACTGAAGCTTTCTTT. It specifies CASSPDRVNTEAFF.

The rearrangement joins TRBV27 to TRBJ2-7, with TRBD2 identical over 7 bases. The V segment lost 5 bases and the J segment 3 bases; nucleotides outside the gene matches: 7. The CDR3 runs 14 residues. Per the germline V gene, CDR1 is MNHEY and CDR2 is SMNVEV (reference sequence). The CDR3 is CASSPWGGNYEQYF. CDR3 in DNA: TGTGCCAGCAGTCCCTGGGGGGGGAACTACGAGCAGTACTTC.

The chain combines TRBV19 with TRBJ1-6; 7 positions agree with TRBD1. CDR3 length equals 17 residues. Germline CDR1 is LNHDA and CDR2 is SQIVND (reference sequence). The trim removed 4 bases at V and 4 bases at J, leaving 10 bases unmatched. CDR3 sequence: CASSTEQGTAYNSPLHF. The DNA of the CDR3 is TGTGCCAGTAGTACGGAGCAAGGGACAGCTTATAATTCACCCCTCCACTTT.

The CDR3 DNA follows: TGTGCCAGCAGTTACTCGACAGGGACCGAGCAGTACTTC. It translates to CASSYSTGTEQYF. The V call is TRBV6-6, the J call TRBJ2-7; the match to TRBD1 covers 7 bases. The CDR3 length is 13 residues. CDR1 and CDR2 from the germline V gene are MNHNY and SVGAGI (reference sequence). V shed 0 bases and J 6 bases; nucleotides not matched to a gene: 2.

The CDR3 DNA sequence: TGTGCCAGCAGCCGGGGGGGGTCTGAAGCTTTCTTT. Amino acids: CASSRGGSEAFF. The chain recombines TRBV11-2 with TRBJ1-1, with D perhaps TRBD1 (5 bases). Trimming left V 5 bases short and J 6 bases short, with 10 bases between. CDR1 is SGHAT and CDR2 is FQNNGV in the germline V gene. The CDR3 extends over 12 amino acids. Complete variable domain (other parts from reference TRBV11-2 and TRBJ1-1): EAGVAQSPRYKIIEKRQSVAFWCNPISGHATLYWYQQILGQGPKLLIQFQNNGVVDDSQLPKDRFSAERLKGVDSTLKIQPAKLEDSAVYLCASSRGGSEAFFGQGTRLTVV.

The chain uses TRBV11-2 and TRBJ1-1; 8 nucleotides agree with TRBD1. Germline V gives CDR1 SGHAT, CDR2 FQNNGV. The CDR3 totals 14 residues. V trimming: 3 bases; J trimming: 6 bases; junction bases outside the gene matches: 6. In nucleotides, the CDR3 is TGTGCCAGCAGCTTCCAGACAGGGGCTGCTGAAGCTTTCTTT. Residues: CASSFQTGAAEAFF.

The J gene is TRBJ2-7, the V gene TRBV11-2; 9 bases agree with TRBD1. The CDR3 consists of 14 residues. The V and J ends lost 3 bases and 3 bases, in that order; junction bases with no gene match: 3. Germline-derived CDR1 and CDR2 are SGHAT and FQNNGV. In DNA, the CDR3 is TGTGCCAGCAGCTTGGGACAGGGAATCTACGAGCAGTACTTC. This translates into CASSLGQGIYEQYF.

The rearrangement uses TRBV12-3 or TRBV12-4 and TRBJ2-3; tentative D call: TRBD1 (5 bases). V was pared by 6 bases and J by 2 bases, with 9 bases between. CDR3 length: 13 residues. CDR3 nucleotide sequence: TGTGCCAGCAGCAGACAGACCACAGATACGCAGTATTTT. The encoded protein is CASSRQTTDTQYF.

The gene calls are TRBV14 and TRBJ1-1, with D tentatively TRBD1 (5 bases). The CDR3 consists of 15 residues. V was clipped by 4 bases and J by 1 base, with 13 bases between them. Germline CDR1 and CDR2: SGHDN and FVKESK. CDR3 coding DNA: TGTGCCAGCAGCCCGGACGCAGGGTGGAACACTGAAGCTTTCTTT. Translating it yields CASSPDAGWNTEAFF.

The chain joins TRBV19 to TRBJ2-1, with 12 bases identical to TRBD2. The junction had 10 bases not matched to a gene; V was cut back by 2 bases and J by 8 bases. The length of the CDR3 is 17 residues. Germline loops: CDR1 LNHDA, CDR2 SQIVND (reference sequence). The CDR3 sequence: CASSISAVTSGGYEQFF. In DNA form, the CDR3 reads TGTGCCAGTAGTATATCAGCCGTAACTAGCGGGGGGTATGAGCAGTTCTTC. The entire variable domain, with the rest obtained from reference TRBV19 and TRBJ2-1, is as follows: DGGITQSPKYLFRKEGQNVTLSCEQNLNHDAMYWYRQDPGQGLRLIYYSQIVNDFQKGDIAEGYSVSREKKESFPLTVTSAQKNPTAFYLCASSISAVTSGGYEQFFGPGTRLTVL.

This sequence joins TRBV3-1 (or the pseudogene TRBV3-2) and TRBJ2-1, with TRBD2 as a possible D gene (5 bases). The CDR3 runs to 14 residues. V was shortened by 2 bases and J by 6 bases, with 11 bases between the two germline ends. Germline V gives CDR1 LGHDT, CDR2 YNNKEL (reference sequence). CDR3 sequence: CASSQLEEGNEQFF. The CDR3 nucleotides read TGTGCCAGCAGCCAATTGGAAGAGGGCAATGAGCAGTTCTTC.

The V and J genes are TRBV5-1 and TRBJ1-4, with TRBD1 identical over 9 bases. With V trimmed by 3 bases and J by 10 bases, 10 bases remained unmatched. This CDR3 spans 15 amino acids. CDR1 is SGHRS, CDR2 YFSETQ, per germline. The CDR3 spells CASSSTGTGPGKLFF. The CDR3 bases are TGCGCCAGCAGCTCTACCGGGACAGGGCCTGGAAAACTGTTTTTT.

V and J are TRBV2 and TRBJ1-1, with TRBD1 as a possible D gene (5 bases). This CDR3 has 13 amino acids. Trimming took off 8 bases at V and 11 bases at J, with 21 bases between the two ends. In germline, CDR1 is SNHLY, CDR2 FYNNEI. This CDR3 reads CASGYRRDLGAFF. The CDR3 region has the DNA TGTGCCAGCGGCTATAGGAGGGACCTTGGCGCTTTCTTT.

This chain connects TRBV3-1 (or the pseudogene TRBV3-2) to TRBJ1-2, with D possibly TRBD1 on 6 matching bases. Germline V gives CDR1 LGHDT, CDR2 YNNKEL (reference sequence). With 4 bases removed from V and 7 bases from J, the gap between germline ends came to 16 bases. This CDR3 contains 14 residues. CDR3 residues: CASSPRDILGGYTF. As DNA, the CDR3 is TGTGCCAGCAGCCCCCGGGACATACTCGGTGGCTACACCTTC.

The chain employs TRBV6-2 or TRBV6-3 and TRBJ2-3, with TRBD1 matching over 8 bases. The V gene end was trimmed by 2 bases and the J gene end by 4 bases; junction bases not matched to a gene: 8. CDR1 and CDR2 from the germline V gene are MNHEY and SVGEGT. This CDR3 region has 16 residues. CDR3 sequence: CASSYGWTGIPDTQYF. CDR3 nucleotides: TGTGCCAGCAGTTACGGCTGGACAGGGATCCCAGATACGCAGTATTTT.